A selection of T cell receptor beta chains follows, all from one sample in a study of blood T cell repertoires in COVID-19. Profiling relied on immunoSEQ multiplex PCR, and the TCRdb table lists in-frame clones only, not all of them. The table has 130,000 to 150,000 clones, roughly four fifths seen once. The sample consisted of peripheral blood. The source is a human donor with acute or convalescent COVID-19. The donor label of this sample is uncertain. Both conserved end residues are part of each CDR3. The D gene is left open where the match is weak. The listing skips clone size in some rows; elsewhere it reads once, few, many or a size class.

CDR3	DNA	D	V	J	size
CASTLSGGHYNEQFF	TGTGCCAGCACCCTTAGCGGGGGTCACTACAATGAGCAGTTCTTC	TRBD2	TRBV9	TRBJ2-1	.
CASSQDRGSSYEQYF	TGCGCCAGCAGCCAAGACAGGGGAAGCTCCTACGAGCAGTACTTC	.	TRBV4-3	TRBJ2-7	.
CASSGRTEGNYGYTF	TGTGCCAGCAGTGGCCGGACAGAAGGGAACTATGGCTACACCTTC	.	TRBV6-1	TRBJ1-2	.
CSVEDRWQGLNTEAFF	TGCAGCGTTGAAGATCGGTGGCAGGGTTTGAACACTGAAGCTTTCTTT	.	TRBV29-1	TRBJ1-1	.
CASSQGPSREIRTTEAFF	TGCGCCAGCAGCCAAGGGCCTTCGAGGGAAATCCGGACCACTGAAGCTTTCTTT	.	TRBV4-1	TRBJ1-1	.
CASSLAGGSQPQHF	TGTGCCAGCAGCTTGGCAGGGGGAAGTCAGCCCCAGCATTTT	TRBD1	TRBV5-6	TRBJ1-5	.
CASSGAYEEAFF	TGTGCCAGTAGCGGAGCCTACGAGGAAGCTTTCTTT	.	TRBV19	TRBJ1-1	once
CAWSVIGGSHNEQFF	TGTGCCTGGAGTGTGATCGGGGGTTCTCACAATGAGCAGTTCTTC	.	TRBV30	TRBJ2-1	.
CASSLGATGGWRTEAFF	TGTGCCAGCAGCTTAGGGGCAACAGGGGGCTGGAGGACTGAAGCTTTCTTT	TRBD1	TRBV7-9	TRBJ1-1	.
CASSQAGAGQPQHF	TGTGCCAGCAGCCAAGCAGGGGCTGGTCAGCCCCAGCATTTT	.	TRBV3-1/TRBV3-2	TRBJ1-5	once
CASRPRQGRNGTEAFF	TGTGCAAGTCGCCCACGACAGGGAAGAAACGGCACTGAAGCTTTCTTT	.	TRBV12-2	TRBJ1-1	.
CASNSRGPLDGELFF	TGCGCCAGCAATAGCAGGGGTCCCCTTGACGGGGAGCTGTTTTTT	.	TRBV5-1	TRBJ2-2	.
CASNLGTGGQNIQYF	TGTGCCAGTAACCTAGGGACAGGGGGCCAAAACATTCAGTACTTC	TRBD1	TRBV19	TRBJ2-4	.
CASSFGQGARETQYF	TGTGCCAGTAGTTTCGGACAGGGGGCAAGGGAGACCCAGTACTTC	TRBD1	TRBV19	TRBJ2-5	.
CASSLALADPEAGYGYTF	TGTGCCAGCAGCTTAGCCCTGGCCGACCCGGAGGCCGGGTATGGCTACACCTTC	.	TRBV7-9	TRBJ1-2	.
CASSLIPGHRPGDNEQFF	TGCGCCAGCAGCCTCATTCCGGGACACCGACCCGGGGACAATGAGCAGTTCTTC	.	TRBV4-1	TRBJ2-1	few
CSAQANEQFF	TGCAGTGCCCAAGCAAATGAGCAGTTCTTC	.	TRBV20-1	TRBJ2-1	.